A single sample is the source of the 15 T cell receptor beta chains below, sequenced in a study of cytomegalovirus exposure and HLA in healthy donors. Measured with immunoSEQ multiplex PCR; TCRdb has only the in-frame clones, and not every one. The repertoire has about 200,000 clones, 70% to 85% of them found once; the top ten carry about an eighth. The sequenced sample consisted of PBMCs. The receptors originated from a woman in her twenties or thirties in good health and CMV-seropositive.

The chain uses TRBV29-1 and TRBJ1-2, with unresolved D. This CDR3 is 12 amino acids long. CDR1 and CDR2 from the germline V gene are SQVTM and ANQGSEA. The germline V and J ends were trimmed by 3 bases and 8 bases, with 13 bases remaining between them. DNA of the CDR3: TGCAGCGTTGAGAGAGCGGGCCGAGGCTACACCTTC. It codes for CSVERAGRGYTF.

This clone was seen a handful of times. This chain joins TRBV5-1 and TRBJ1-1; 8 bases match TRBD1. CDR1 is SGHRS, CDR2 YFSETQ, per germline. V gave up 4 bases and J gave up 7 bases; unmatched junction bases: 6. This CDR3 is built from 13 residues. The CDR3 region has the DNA TGCGCCAGCAGCCCCCAGGGGGCTGGTGAAGCTTTCTTT. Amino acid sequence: CASSPQGAGEAFF.

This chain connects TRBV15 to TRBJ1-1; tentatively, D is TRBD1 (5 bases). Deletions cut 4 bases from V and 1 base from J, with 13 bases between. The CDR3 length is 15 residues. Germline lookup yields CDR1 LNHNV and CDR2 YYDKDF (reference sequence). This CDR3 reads CATSKGEGWNTEAFF. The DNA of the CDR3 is TGTGCCACCAGCAAAGGGGAGGGTTGGAACACTGAAGCTTTCTTT.

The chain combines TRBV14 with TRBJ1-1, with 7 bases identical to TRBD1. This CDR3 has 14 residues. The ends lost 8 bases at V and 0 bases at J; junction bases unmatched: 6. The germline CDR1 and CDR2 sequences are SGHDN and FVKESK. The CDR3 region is CASGDSRLNTEAFF. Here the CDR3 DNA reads TGTGCCAGCGGGGACAGCCGCTTGAACACTGAAGCTTTCTTT.

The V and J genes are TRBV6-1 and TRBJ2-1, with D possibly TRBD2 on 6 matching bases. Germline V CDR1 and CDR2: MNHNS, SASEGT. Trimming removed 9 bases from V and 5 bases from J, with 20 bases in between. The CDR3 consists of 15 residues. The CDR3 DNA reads TGTGCCAGGGGGAAGGCGGCGGGACCTCACAATGAGCAGTTCTTC. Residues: CARGKAAGPHNEQFF.

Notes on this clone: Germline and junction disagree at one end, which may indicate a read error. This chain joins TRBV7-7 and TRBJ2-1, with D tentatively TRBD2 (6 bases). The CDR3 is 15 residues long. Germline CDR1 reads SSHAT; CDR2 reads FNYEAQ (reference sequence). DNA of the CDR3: TGTGCTAGCAGCTTAGGGTCGGGAGTCTACAATGAGCAGTTCTTC. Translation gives CASSLGSGVYNEQFF.

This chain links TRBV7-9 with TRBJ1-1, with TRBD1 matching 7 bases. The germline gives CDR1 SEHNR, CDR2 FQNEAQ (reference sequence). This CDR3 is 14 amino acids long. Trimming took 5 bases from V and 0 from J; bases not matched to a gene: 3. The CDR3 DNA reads TGTGCCAGCAGCCTACAGGGGCTGAACACTGAAGCTTTCTTT. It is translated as CASSLQGLNTEAFF.

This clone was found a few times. The DNA of the CDR3 is TGTGCCAGCAGCTTGACACCGAACACCGGGGAGCTGTTTTTT. It encodes CASSLTPNTGELFF. The genes are TRBV5-6 and TRBJ2-2; the D is unclear. The CDR3 contains 14 residues. Trimming cost V 1 base and J 0 bases, with 4 bases left between them. Germline CDR1 reads SGHDT; CDR2 reads YYEEEE.

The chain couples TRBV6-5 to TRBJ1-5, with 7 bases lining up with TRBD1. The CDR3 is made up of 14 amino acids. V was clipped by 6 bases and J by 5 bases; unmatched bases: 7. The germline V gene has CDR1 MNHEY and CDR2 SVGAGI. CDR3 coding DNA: TGTGCCAGCAGCCGGGACAGTCGGCATCAGCCCCAGCATTTT. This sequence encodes CASSRDSRHQPQHF.

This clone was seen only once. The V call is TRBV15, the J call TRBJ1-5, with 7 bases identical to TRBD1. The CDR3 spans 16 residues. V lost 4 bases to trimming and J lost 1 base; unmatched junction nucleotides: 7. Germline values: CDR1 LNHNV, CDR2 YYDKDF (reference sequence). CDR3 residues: CATSKTPTGSNQPQHF. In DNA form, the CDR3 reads TGTGCCACCAGCAAGACCCCGACAGGGAGCAATCAGCCCCAGCATTTT.

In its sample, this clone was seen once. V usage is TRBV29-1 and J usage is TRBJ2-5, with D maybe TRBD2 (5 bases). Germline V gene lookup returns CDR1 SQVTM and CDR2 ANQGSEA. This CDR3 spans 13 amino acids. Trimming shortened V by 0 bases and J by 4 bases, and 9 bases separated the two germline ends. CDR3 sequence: CSVEEPRGETQYF. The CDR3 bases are TGCAGCGTTGAAGAACCCCGGGGAGAGACCCAGTACTTC.

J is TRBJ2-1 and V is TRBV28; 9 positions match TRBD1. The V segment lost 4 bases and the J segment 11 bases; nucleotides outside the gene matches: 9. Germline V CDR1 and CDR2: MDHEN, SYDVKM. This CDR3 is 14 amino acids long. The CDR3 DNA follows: TGTGCCAGCAGTTCGACAGGGGGAGGGGATAAGCAGTTCTTC. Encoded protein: CASSSTGGGDKQFF.

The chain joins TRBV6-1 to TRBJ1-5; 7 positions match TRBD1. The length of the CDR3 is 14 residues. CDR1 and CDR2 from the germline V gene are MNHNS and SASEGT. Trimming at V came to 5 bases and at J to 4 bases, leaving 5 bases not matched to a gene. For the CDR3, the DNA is TGTGCCAGCAGTACTGGACAGGAGAATCAGCCCCAGCATTTT. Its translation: CASSTGQENQPQHF.

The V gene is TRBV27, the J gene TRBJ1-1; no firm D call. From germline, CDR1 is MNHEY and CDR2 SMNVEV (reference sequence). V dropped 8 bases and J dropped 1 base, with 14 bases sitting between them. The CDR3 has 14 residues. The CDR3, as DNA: TGTGCCAGCCAGAGCGGGCCGAAGAACACTGAAGCTTTCTTT. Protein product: CASQSGPKNTEAFF.

The CDR3 sequence is CASSPSRIVYNEQFF. The CDR3 coding sequence is TGTGCCAGCAGCCCTAGCAGGATTGTCTACAATGAGCAGTTCTTC. This chain links TRBV5-6 with TRBJ2-1; the D gene is possibly TRBD2 (5 bases). The CDR3 has 15 amino acids. CDR1 and CDR2 from the germline V gene are SGHDT and YYEEEE. The V and J ends lost 4 bases and 3 bases respectively, with 14 bases between them.